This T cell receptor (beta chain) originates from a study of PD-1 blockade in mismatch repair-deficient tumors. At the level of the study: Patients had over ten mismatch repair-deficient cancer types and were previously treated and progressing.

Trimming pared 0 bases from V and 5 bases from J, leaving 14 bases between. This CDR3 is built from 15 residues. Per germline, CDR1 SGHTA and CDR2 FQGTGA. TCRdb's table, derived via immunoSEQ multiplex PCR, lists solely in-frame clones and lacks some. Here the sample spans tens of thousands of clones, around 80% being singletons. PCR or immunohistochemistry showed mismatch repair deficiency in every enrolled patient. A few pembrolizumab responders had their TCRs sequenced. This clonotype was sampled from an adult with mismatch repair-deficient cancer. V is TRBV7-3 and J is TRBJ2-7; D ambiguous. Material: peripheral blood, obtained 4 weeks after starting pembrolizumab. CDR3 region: CASSLTGNPRDEQYF. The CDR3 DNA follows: TGTGCCAGCAGCTTAACGGGCAACCCAAGGGACGAGCAGTACTTC.